This T cell receptor beta chain emerged from a study of beta chain features in type 1 diabetes. About the study: Healthy donors and patients showed comparable age, gender and cell yields. Broader study findings: Type 1 diabetes patients showed a moderate but significant shortening of TCRB CDR3s in all four CD4+ subsets. Whether TCRB rearrangement is influenced by HLA type went unresolved here.

Sorting that relied on CD45RO/CCR7/CD25/CD127/CD95/CD27 yielded CD4+ naive, central memory, regulatory and stem cell-like memory cells. This clone showed up just once. The antigen remains undetermined. This CDR3 is 17 amino acids long. Germline V lookup: CDR1 MGHRA, CDR2 YSYEKL. V was cut by 1 base and J by 8 bases, with 21 bases left in between. Expressed TCRB transcripts were sequenced because the isolated RNA had all been reverse transcribed beforehand. Repertoires were generated with immunoSEQ multiplex PCR, while TCRdb's copy carries only in-frame clones and drops some. The table shows approximately 250,000 clones, with about a sixth occurring only once.

The source is a young man with type 1 diabetes. The sample consisted of naive CD4+ T cells from blood. This chain joins TRBV4-1 and TRBJ2-1, with a possible D match to TRBD1 (6 bases). CDR3 sequence (DNA): TGCGCCAGCAGCCAAGTGATCAGGGGAGTTTCATCGGATGAGCAGTTCTTC. Protein product: CASSQVIRGVSSDEQFF.